This entry concerns a single TCR beta chain. Its specificity is unknown. The data originate from a study of cytomegalovirus exposure and HLA in healthy donors. Study results and caveats: Most of the TCR beta V segments (in an earlier analysis) were productive either about 87% or about 30% of the time.

The PCR contained 60 Vbeta and 13 Jbeta primers. Here immunoSEQ multiplex PCR was the method, and the copy in TCRdb shows in-frame clones only, minus some. The repertoire holds 150,000 to 200,000 clones, with approximately 86% as singletons. The ends were cut back, 8 bases at V and 0 bases at J, with 11 bases in the middle. CDR1 is LNHDA and CDR2 is SQIVND in the germline V gene (reference sequence). CDR3 length: 14 residues. The sequence was collected from a woman aged 18-29 years in good health and CMV-seronegative. The rearrangement joins TRBV19 to TRBJ1-3, with a weak D call TRBD1 (5 bases). Input material: PBMCs. DNA of the CDR3: TGTGCCAGTCTGGGGGGATTCTCTGGAAACACCATATATTTT. Translating gives CASLGGFSGNTIYF.